This T cell receptor (beta chain) was recorded in a study of blood T cell repertoires in COVID-19. Across the study: There were acute and convalescent COVID-19 samples, and they came from the United States, Italy and Spain. T cells, B-cell-depleted T cells, or PBMCs provided the cDNA or gDNA that served as material.

V was clipped by 0 bases and J by 2 bases; unmatched bases: 4. Germline V gene data show CDR1 as SGDLS and CDR2 as YYNGEE. There are 15 residues in the CDR3. Source study methods: Amplifying reference gene primers gave estimates of nucleated cell counts. Sequencing was performed with immunoSEQ multiplex PCR; in TCRdb, only in-frame clones are kept and a portion is missing. The V and J calls and clone size were taken over from that table, and D and trimming were inferred from the DNA. This sample carries around 160,000 clones, about nine tenths of them seen once, and the ten largest clones take 2.3%. The chain joins TRBV9 to TRBJ2-7; 8 bases line up with TRBD2. The TCR comes from a human donor in a cohort sampled during active COVID-19. The material sequenced was peripheral blood. The CDR3: CASSVALADTYEQYF. The CDR3 DNA reads as TGTGCCAGCAGCGTAGCACTAGCGGACACCTACGAGCAGTACTTC.